These T cell receptor beta chains were read from a single sample in a study of T cell repertoires in cytomegalovirus infection. MiXCR, applied by TCRdb to the reads, yields one record per CDR3 protein. The table records a few hundred thousand distinct CDR3 sequences, roughly an eighth of them present only once. Sequencing used PBMCs. The receptors here all came from a human donor in good health (CMV status not recorded). Some clones in this sample may be carry-over from other donors' samples. CDR3s include the opening cysteine and the closing phenylalanine or tryptophan. The D gene is left open where the match is weak. Clone size, where shown, is once, few, many, or a class for clones that have expanded.

TRBJ2-2	NA	TRBV7-3	NA	TGTGCCAGCAGCCCCCCGCGCGGGGAGCTGTTTTTT	CASSPPRGELFF
TRBJ1-1	many	TRBV6-1	NA	TGTGCCAGCCTATTGTCTGGAAGAGTGAACACTGAAGCTTTCTTT	CASLLSGRVNTEAFF
TRBJ2-7	many	TRBV12-3/TRBV12-4	NA	TGTGCCAGCAGTCCCCAGACAGGCCGAATCTACGAGCAGTACTTC	CASSPQTGRIYEQYF
TRBJ2-2	few	TRBV15	NA	TGTGCCACCAAACGAGGGGCCAGGGACACCGGGGAGCTGTTTTTT	CATKRGARDTGELFF
TRBJ1-1	few	TRBV29-1	NA	TGCAGCGGGGGACGGGAGAACACTGAAGCTTTCTTT	CSGGRENTEAFF
TRBJ2-7	NA	TRBV20-1	TRBD1	TGCAGTGCTCCACCCAGACAGGGGGCTTACTACGAGCAGTACTTC	CSAPPRQGAYYEQYF
TRBJ2-3	many	TRBV7-8	TRBD2	TGTGCCAGCAGCTTTAGCGGGGGGCCCCCGTTGGATACGCAGTATTTT	CASSFSGGPPLDTQYF
TRBJ2-1	NA	TRBV19	NA	TGTGCCAGTAGTATAAGGGGAACGGGTGAGCAGTTCTTC	CASSIRGTGEQFF
TRBJ2-1	many	TRBV7-7	NA	TGTGCCAGCAGCTTAAGGGTCGGGGGAAGCTCCTACAATGAGCAGTTCTTC	CASSLRVGGSSYNEQFF
TRBJ1-2	NA	TRBV12-5	TRBD1	TGTGCTAGTGGTTTGCTCGGACAGGGCGTCGGATGTACCTTC	CASGLLGQGVGCTF
TRBJ2-1	NA	TRBV12-5	TRBD1	TGTGCTAGTGGTTTGCAAACTCCGGGACAGGGGTCCAATGAGCAGTCCTTC	CASGLQTPGQGSNEQSF
TRBJ2-1	NA	TRBV12-3/TRBV12-4	TRBD2	TGTGCCAGCACGACCCTGGGCGGGAGGTTGTACAATGAGCAGTTCTTC	CASTTLGGRLYNEQFF
TRBJ1-5	many	TRBV6-2/TRBV6-3	NA	TGTGCCAGCACCAGCCCGGGGACGGCGCCCCAGCATTTT	CASTSPGTAPQHF
TRBJ1-2	NA	TRBV20-1	NA	TGCAGTGCTAGAGATCCGGGGCTAGGCTATGGCTACACCTTC	CSARDPGLGYGYTF
TRBJ2-2	NA	TRBV29-1	TRBD2	TGCAGCGTCCTAGCGGGAGGAAACACCGGGGAGCTGTTTTTT	CSVLAGGNTGELFF
TRBJ2-5	many	TRBV7-2	NA	TGTGCCAGCAGCAAACCGACAGCGCAAGAGACCCAGTACTTC	CASSKPTAQETQYF
TRBJ2-7	many	TRBV7-6	NA	TGTGCCAGCAGCCAAACCCCCAGCGGATACTACGAGCAGTACTTC	CASSQTPSGYYEQYF
TRBJ1-6	few	TRBV27	NA	TGTGCCAGCAGTGGAGGTAGTCGACCCCTCCACTTT	CASSGGSRPLHF
TRBJ2-7	few	TRBV9	NA	TGTGCCAGCAGCGTAAGTGGGACTTTCACCTACGAGCAGTACTTC	CASSVSGTFTYEQYF
TRBJ2-7	many	TRBV6-5	TRBD2	TGTGCCAGCAGCAACCCCGGACTAGGCGCTCGCGAGCAGTACTTC	CASSNPGLGAREQYF
TRBJ1-5	few	TRBV29-1	NA	TGCAGCGTTGGACAGAATAGCAATCAGCCCCAGCATTTT	CSVGQNSNQPQHF
TRBJ1-4	many	TRBV28	NA	TGTGCCAGCAGTCCCCTAGGGGTACGGCGTGAAAAACTGTTTTTT	CASSPLGVRREKLFF
TRBJ2-5	NA	TRBV29-1	NA	TGCAGCGCCGATGCAGGCGGCCAAGAGACCCAGTACTTC	CSADAGGQETQYF
TRBJ2-5	NA	TRBV28	TRBD2	TGTGCCAGCAGTGGGGGCGGGAGGGCCGAGACCCAGTACTTC	CASSGGGRAETQYF
TRBJ2-7	many	TRBV18	NA	TGTGCCAGCTCACCACCAGGGACGGCCTACGAGCAGTACTTC	CASSPPGTAYEQYF
TRBJ2-3	few	TRBV15	NA	TGTGCCACCAGCAGAGGCGGGGGCAGAGATACGCAGTATTTT	CATSRGGGRDTQYF
TRBJ2-3	many	TRBV20-1	NA	TGCAGTGCTAGAGAAATTATTTTCACAGATACGCAGTATTTT	CSAREIIFTDTQYF
TRBJ2-7	many	TRBV28	NA	TGTGCCAGCAGGAGTCAGGGGGGCCGCTACGAGCAGTACTTC	CASRSQGGRYEQYF
TRBJ2-5	many	TRBV7-2	NA	TGTGCCAGCAGCTTAGTATCTGGTGTTCCAGAGACCCAGTACTTC	CASSLVSGVPETQYF